These T cell receptor beta chains were read from a single sample in a study of shared T cell receptors in the human thymus. Sequencing was performed with immunoSEQ multiplex PCR; in TCRdb, only in-frame clones are kept and a portion is missing. This sample has hundreds of thousands of clones, with 88% found just once. In addition, the sample was reused for a study of human thymus T cells.

Sequencing used thymocytes. The receptors stem from a boy less than two years old with a congenital heart defect. Each CDR3 is given with its conserved first and last residue. D genes are given only for firm matches. Only part of the rows carry a size: once, few, many, or a class if the clone is expanded.

NA	TRBV4-3	TRBJ2-3	NA	CASSPSGASTDTQYF	TGCGCCAGCAGCCCCTCGGGAGCCTCCACAGATACGCAGTATTTT
NA	TRBV27	TRBJ1-4	NA	CASSFGQRNEKLFF	TGTGCCAGCAGTTTTGGGCAGAGAAATGAAAAACTGTTTTTT
NA	TRBV28	TRBJ2-4	NA	CASSLVEQGKNIQYF	TGTGCCAGCAGTTTGGTCGAACAGGGCAAAAACATTCAGTACTTC
TRBD2	TRBV27	TRBJ2-7	NA	CASRARRGSDLIEQYF	TGTGCCAGTAGAGCCCGGCGGGGGTCAGACCTTATCGAGCAGTACTTC
NA	TRBV6-4	TRBJ1-2	few	CASRPGGGW	TGTGCCAGCAGGCCTGGAGGAGGGTGG
NA	TRBV5-1	TRBJ2-7	NA	CASRRPGCEQYF	TGCGCCAGCAGGCGTCCCGGTTGCGAGCAGTACTTC
TRBD1	TRBV27	TRBJ1-1	NA	CASSLGGQGLMNTEAFF	TGTGCCAGCAGTTTAGGGGGACAGGGGCTCATGAACACTGAAGCTTTCTTT
TRBD2	TRBV14	TRBJ2-3	once	CASSHSGRVTDTQYF	TGTGCCAGCAGCCATAGCGGGAGGGTCACAGATACGCAGTATTTT
NA	TRBV6-1	TRBJ2-7	NA	CASSQNYEQYF	TGTGCCAGCAGCCAAAATTACGAGCAGTACTTC
NA	TRBV7-9	TRBJ1-1	NA	CASSRWGKGGTEAFF	TGTGCCAGCAGCCGATGGGGCAAAGGGGGAACTGAAGCTTTCTTT
TRBD2	TRBV30	TRBJ2-7	NA	CAWSLPYRLAGAKLSYEQYF	TGTGCCTGGAGTCTACCCTACCGACTAGCGGGAGCTAAACTCTCCTACGAGCAGTACTTC
NA	TRBV4-3	TRBJ2-1	NA	CASSQVPGRSYNEQFF	TGCGCCAGCAGCCAAGTCCCAGGGCGCTCCTACAATGAGCAGTTCTTC
NA	TRBV19	TRBJ2-2	few	CASSTRAGTGELFF	TGTGCCAGTAGTACCCGGGCAGGGACCGGGGAGCTGTTTTTT
TRBD2	TRBV7-6	TRBJ2-7	NA	CASSRLAGETYEQYF	TGTGCCAGCAGCCGATTAGCGGGAGAGACCTACGAGCAGTACTTC
NA	TRBV28	TRBJ1-1	NA	CASSLSRGANTEAFF	TGTGCCAGCAGTTTATCTCGTGGGGCGAACACTGAAGCTTTCTTT
NA	TRBV21-1	TRBJ1-4	NA	CASSKRRTVRLLFLFF	TGTGCCAGCAGCAAAAGGAGGACAGTTAGGTTACTGTTTCTGTTTTTT
NA	TRBV28	TRBJ2-7	NA	CASSRARGLALEQYF	TGTGCCAGCAGTAGGGCGAGGGGGCTAGCGTTAGAGCAGTACTTC
NA	TRBV29-1	TRBJ2-1	NA	CSVVADNEQFF	TGCAGCGTTGTAGCGGACAATGAGCAGTTCTTC
TRBD2	TRBV6-6	TRBJ2-1	NA	CASSPLAGGPREQFF	TGTGCCAGCAGTCCCTTAGCGGGAGGGCCAAGGGAGCAGTTCTTC
NA	TRBV7-2	TRBJ1-1	once	CASSLRQKAPKQSNTEAFF	TGTGCCAGCAGCCTCCGACAGAAGGCCCCCAAACAATCGAACACTGAAGCTTTCTTT
TRBD2	TRBV15	TRBJ2-5	once	CATSSGREDGETQYF	TGTGCCACCAGCAGTGGGCGGGAGGATGGGGAGACCCAGTACTTC
NA	TRBV21-1	TRBJ1-1	NA	CASSTLQGRAFF	TGTGCCAGCAGCACCCTCCAGGGTAGAGCTTTCTTT
NA	TRBV11-3	TRBJ2-5	once	CASSPRVPAGSRETQYF	TGTGCCAGCAGCCCTAGGGTACCTGCAGGGTCCAGGGAGACCCAGTACTTC
NA	TRBV25-1	TRBJ1-1	NA	CASTLGEGRLENTEAFF	TGTGCCAGCACCCTAGGGGAAGGGAGGCTAGAGAACACTGAAGCTTTCTTT
TRBD2	TRBV7-8	TRBJ2-7	NA	CASSSQRPAGGLSYEQYF	TGTGCCAGCAGCTCCCAAAGACCGGCGGGAGGGCTCTCCTACGAGCAGTACTTC
NA	TRBV15	TRBJ2-5	once	CATGVPGVIQETQYF	TGTGCCACCGGGGTCCCGGGAGTCATACAAGAGACCCAGTACTTC
NA	TRBV30	TRBJ2-7	NA	CAWRGGEAYEQYF	TGTGCCTGGAGAGGAGGGGAAGCCTACGAGCAGTACTTC
NA	TRBV5-6	TRBJ2-3	once	CASSLLASSTDTQYF	TGTGCCAGCAGCTTGTTGGCCTCGAGCACAGATACGCAGTATTTT
TRBD1	TRBV4-1	TRBJ1-4	NA	CASSQEDRGKEKLFF	TGCGCCAGCAGCCAAGAAGACAGGGGTAAGGAAAAACTGTTTTTT
TRBD2	TRBV28	TRBJ2-1	NA	CASSACLAGGWPNEQFF	TGTGCCAGCAGTGCGTGTTTGGCGGGAGGTTGGCCCAATGAGCAGTTCTTC
TRBD2	TRBV10-2	TRBJ2-3	once	CASRGGLAGGADTQYF	TGCGCCAGCAGGGGCGGACTAGCGGGAGGAGCAGATACGCAGTATTTT
TRBD2	TRBV9	TRBJ2-1	NA	CASSEREGDDEQFF	TGTGCCAGCAGCGAACGGGAGGGCGACGATGAGCAGTTCTTC
NA	TRBV11-2	TRBJ2-7	NA	CASRIRFETIYEQYF	TGTGCCAGCAGGATAAGATTCGAGACAATCTACGAGCAGTACTTC
TRBD2	TRBV7-2	TRBJ2-7	once	CASSASGITSYEQYF	TGTGCCAGCAGCGCGAGCGGGATTACCTCCTACGAGCAGTACTTC
NA	TRBV4-2	TRBJ2-7	NA	CASSQESLKPGVGSYEQYF	TGTGCCAGCAGCCAAGAAAGCCTCAAACCCGGGGTCGGCTCCTACGAGCAGTACTTC
TRBD1	TRBV2	TRBJ1-2	NA	CASSSSWTGENGYTF	TGTGCCAGCTCCTCAAGCTGGACAGGAGAAAATGGCTACACCTTC
TRBD2	TRBV18	TRBJ2-1	once	CASSLSSGRACNEQFF	TGTGCCAGCTCACTTTCTAGCGGGAGGGCCTGCAATGAGCAGTTCTTC
NA	TRBV5-1	TRBJ2-5	NA	CASSLEPGAQETQYF	TGCGCCAGCAGCTTGGAACCAGGGGCCCAAGAGACCCAGTACTTC
NA	TRBV27	TRBJ2-7	once	CASSLQTGSSYEQYF	TGTGCCAGCAGTTTACAAACAGGGAGCTCCTACGAGCAGTACTTC
TRBD1	TRBV27	TRBJ1-5	NA	CASSGRGLSNQPQHF	TGTGCCAGCAGTGGTAGGGGGCTTAGCAATCAGCCCCAGCATTTT